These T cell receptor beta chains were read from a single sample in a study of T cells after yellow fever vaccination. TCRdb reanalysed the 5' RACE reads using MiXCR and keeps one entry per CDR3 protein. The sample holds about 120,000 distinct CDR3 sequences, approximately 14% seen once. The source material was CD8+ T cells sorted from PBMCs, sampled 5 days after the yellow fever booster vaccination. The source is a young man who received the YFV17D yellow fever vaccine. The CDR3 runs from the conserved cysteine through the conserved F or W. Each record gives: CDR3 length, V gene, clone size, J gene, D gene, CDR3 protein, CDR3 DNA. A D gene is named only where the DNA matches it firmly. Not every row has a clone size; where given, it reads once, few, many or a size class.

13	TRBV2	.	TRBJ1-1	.	CASSGWDNTEAFF	TGTGCCAGCAGTGGGTGGGATAACACTGAAGCTTTCTTT
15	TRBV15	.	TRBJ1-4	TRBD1	CATSRNDRGSEKLFF	TGTGCCACCAGCAGAAATGACAGGGGTAGTGAAAAACTGTTTTTT
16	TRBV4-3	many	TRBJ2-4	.	CASSQDPGFVKNIQYF	TGCGCCAGCAGCCAAGATCCGGGGTTTGTTAAAAACATTCAGTACTTC
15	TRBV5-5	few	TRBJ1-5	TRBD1	CASSLARGQTQPQHF	TGTGCCAGCAGCTTGGCCCGGGGACAGACTCAGCCCCAGCATTTT
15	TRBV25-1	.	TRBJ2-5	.	CASSEITGTRETQYF	TGTGCCAGCAGTGAGATCACGGGGACCCGGGAGACCCAGTACTTC
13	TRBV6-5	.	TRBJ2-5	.	CASSYGVLDTQYF	TGTGCCAGCAGTTACGGTGTACTCGATACCCAGTACTTC
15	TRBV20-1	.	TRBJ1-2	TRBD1	CSASSRAGGNYGYTF	TGCAGTGCTAGTTCGCGGGCAGGGGGTAACTATGGCTACACCTTC
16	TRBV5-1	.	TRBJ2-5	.	CASSGPKVGSQETQYF	TGCGCCAGCAGCGGCCCCAAGGTGGGGTCCCAAGAGACCCAGTACTTC
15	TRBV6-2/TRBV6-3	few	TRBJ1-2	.	CASSGPGRRIYGYTF	TGTGCCAGCAGTGGGCCGGGACGGCGGATTTATGGCTACACCTTC
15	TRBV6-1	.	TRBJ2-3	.	CASRDPTASTDTQYF	TGTGCCAGCAGGGACCCGACAGCTAGCACAGATACGCAGTATTTT
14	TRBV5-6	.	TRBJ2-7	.	CASSLGGQVYEQYF	TGTGCCAGCAGCTTAGGTGGGCAGGTGTACGAGCAGTACTTC
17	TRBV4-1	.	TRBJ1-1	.	CASSQDLGGKGNTEAFF	TGCGCCAGCAGCCAAGATCTGGGGGGAAAGGGAAACACTGAAGCTTTCTTT
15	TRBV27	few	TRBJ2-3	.	CASSLATSSTDTQYF	TGTGCCAGCAGTTTAGCGACTTCTAGCACAGATACGCAGTATTTT
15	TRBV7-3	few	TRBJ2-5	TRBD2	CASSPRLAGMETQYF	TGTGCCAGCAGCCCCCGACTAGCGGGGATGGAGACCCAGTACTTC
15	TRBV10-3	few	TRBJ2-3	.	CAISKYGDGTDTQYF	TGTGCCATCAGTAAGTACGGCGATGGCACAGATACGCAGTATTTT
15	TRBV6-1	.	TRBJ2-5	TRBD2	CASSRIAGEEETQYF	TGTGCCAGCAGCCGGATAGCGGGGGAGGAAGAGACCCAGTACTTC
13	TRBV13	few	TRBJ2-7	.	CASSLAQGSEQYF	TGTGCCAGCAGCTTAGCACAGGGAAGCGAGCAGTACTTC
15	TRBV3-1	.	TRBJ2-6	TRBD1	CASSQTGTGANVLTF	TGTGCCAGCAGCCAGACAGGGACTGGGGCCAACGTCCTGACTTTC
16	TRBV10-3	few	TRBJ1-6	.	CAIRDPGSSYNSPLHF	TGTGCCATCAGGGATCCAGGGAGCTCCTATAATTCACCCCTCCACTTT
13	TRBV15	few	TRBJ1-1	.	CATSRGLGTEAFF	TGTGCCACCAGCAGGGGGCTGGGCACTGAAGCTTTCTTT
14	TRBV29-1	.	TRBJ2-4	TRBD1	CSVETGETKNIQYF	TGCAGCGTCGAGACAGGGGAAACCAAAAACATTCAGTACTTC
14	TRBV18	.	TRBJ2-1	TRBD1	CASSPTGVVNEQFF	TGTGCCAGCTCACCCACAGGGGTGGTCAATGAGCAGTTCTTC
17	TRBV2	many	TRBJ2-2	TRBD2	CASSEAWGGLTTGELFF	TGTGCCAGCAGTGAAGCCTGGGGAGGGCTAACCACCGGGGAGCTGTTTTTT
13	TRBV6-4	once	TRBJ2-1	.	CASSVWPYNEQFF	TGTGCCAGCAGTGTGTGGCCATACAATGAGCAGTTCTTC
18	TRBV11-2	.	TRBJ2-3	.	CASSSLGGPLAITDTQYF	TGTGCCAGCAGCTCATTAGGGGGGCCCCTAGCGATCACAGATACGCAGTATTTT
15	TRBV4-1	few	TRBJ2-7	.	CASSPPGGRSYEQYF	TGCGCCAGCAGCCCCCCCGGGGGGCGCTCCTACGAGCAGTACTTC
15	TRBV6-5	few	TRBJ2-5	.	CASSYNLNFQETQYF	TGTGCCAGCAGTTACAATCTAAACTTCCAAGAGACCCAGTACTTC
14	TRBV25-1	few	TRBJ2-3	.	CASSEYTRGDTQYF	TGTGCCAGCAGTGAATATACCCGGGGAGATACGCAGTATTTT
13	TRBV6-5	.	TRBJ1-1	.	CASSRGWGTEAFF	TGTGCCAGCAGTCGCGGTTGGGGGACTGAAGCTTTCTTT
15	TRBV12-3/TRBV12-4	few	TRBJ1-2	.	CASSRRDNWVYGYTF	TGTGCCAGCAGTCGCCGGGACAATTGGGTATATGGCTACACCTTC
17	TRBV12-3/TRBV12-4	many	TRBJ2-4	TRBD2	CASSTPSGVLAKNIQYF	TGTGCCAGCAGTACTCCTAGCGGGGTGTTAGCCAAAAACATTCAGTACTTC
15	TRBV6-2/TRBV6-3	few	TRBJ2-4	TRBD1	CASNGQGLAKNIQYF	TGTGCCAGCAATGGACAGGGGTTAGCCAAAAACATTCAGTACTTC
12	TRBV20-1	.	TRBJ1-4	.	CSARPGLGGLFF	TGCAGTGCTAGACCGGGCCTCGGGGGACTGTTTTTT
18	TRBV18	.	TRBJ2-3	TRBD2	CASSPPFGAGGATDTQYF	TGTGCCAGCTCACCACCCTTTGGTGCCGGGGGGGCTACAGATACGCAGTATTTT
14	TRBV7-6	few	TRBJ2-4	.	CASSKRGPGNIQYF	TGTGCCAGCTCGAAAAGGGGACCGGGAAACATTCAGTACTTC
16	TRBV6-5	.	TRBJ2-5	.	CASTHLPSGYQETQYF	TGTGCCAGCACCCACCTACCCTCCGGGTACCAAGAGACCCAGTACTTC
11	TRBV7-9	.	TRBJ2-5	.	CASRRGETQYF	TGTGCCAGCAGAAGGGGGGAGACCCAGTACTTC
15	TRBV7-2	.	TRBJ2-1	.	CASSLSASSYNEQFF	TGTGCCAGCAGCCTCTCCGCGAGCTCCTACAATGAGCAGTTCTTC
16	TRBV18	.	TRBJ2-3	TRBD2	CASSLDRGGLTDTQYF	TGTGCCAGCTCACTAGACCGGGGGGGCCTTACAGATACGCAGTATTTT
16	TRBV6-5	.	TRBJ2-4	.	CASSSYSLGDKNIQYF	TGTGCCAGCAGTTCGTACAGTTTAGGGGACAAAAACATTCAGTACTTC
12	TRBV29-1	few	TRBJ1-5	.	CSAQTRGQPQHF	TGCAGCGCACAGACCCGAGGTCAGCCCCAGCATTTT
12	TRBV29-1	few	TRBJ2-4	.	CSVEDQGNIQYF	TGCAGCGTTGAAGATCAGGGGAACATTCAGTACTTC
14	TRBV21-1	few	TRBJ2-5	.	CAGSRGPYEETQYF	TGTGCCGGTTCCAGGGGACCGTATGAAGAGACCCAGTACTTC
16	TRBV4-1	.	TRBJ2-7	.	CASSQESGFESYEQYF	TGCGCCAGCAGCCAAGAGTCAGGGTTCGAATCCTACGAGCAGTACTTC
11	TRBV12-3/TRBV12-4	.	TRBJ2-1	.	CASKEGNEQFF	TGTGCCAGCAAGGAGGGGAATGAGCAGTTCTTC
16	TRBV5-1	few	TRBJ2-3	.	CASSLAAGMRADTQYF	TGCGCCAGCAGCTTGGCCGCAGGAATGCGGGCAGATACGCAGTATTTT
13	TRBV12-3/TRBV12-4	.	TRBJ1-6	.	CASTTGSNSPLHF	TGTGCCAGTACCACAGGGAGTAATTCACCCCTCCACTTT
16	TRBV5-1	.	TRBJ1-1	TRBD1	CASSLGDRFLNTEAFF	TGCGCCAGCAGCTTGGGGGACAGATTCTTAAACACTGAAGCTTTCTTT
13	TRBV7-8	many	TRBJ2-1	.	CASSFPGYNEQFF	TGTGCCAGCAGCTTTCCAGGTTACAATGAGCAGTTCTTC
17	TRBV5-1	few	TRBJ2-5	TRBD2	CASSGGLAGALQETQYF	TGCGCCAGCAGCGGAGGACTAGCGGGGGCTCTCCAAGAGACCCAGTACTTC
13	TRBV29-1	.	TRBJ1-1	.	CSARDALNTEAFF	TGCAGCGCGCGGGATGCGCTGAACACTGAAGCTTTCTTT
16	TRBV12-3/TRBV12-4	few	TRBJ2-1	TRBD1	CASSTGVGAQYNEQFF	TGTGCCAGCAGCACAGGGGTGGGGGCCCAATACAATGAGCAGTTCTTC
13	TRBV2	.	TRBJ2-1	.	CASSGSSYNEQFF	TGTGCCAGCAGTGGGAGCTCCTACAATGAGCAGTTCTTC
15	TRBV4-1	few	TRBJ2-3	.	CASSQEGRGADTQYF	TGCGCCAGCAGCCAAGAGGGAAGAGGGGCAGATACGCAGTATTTT
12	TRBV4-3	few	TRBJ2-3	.	CASSPDSDTQYF	TGCGCCAGCAGCCCTGACTCAGATACGCAGTATTTT
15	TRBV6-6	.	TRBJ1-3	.	CASRLQTGTGNTIYF	TGTGCCAGCAGACTACAAACAGGGACTGGAAACACCATATATTTT
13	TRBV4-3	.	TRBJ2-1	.	CASSRRTGNEQFF	TGCGCCAGCAGCCGTAGAACGGGGAATGAGCAGTTCTTC
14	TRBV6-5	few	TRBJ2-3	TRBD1	CASRDRGLGYTQYF	TGTGCCAGCAGGGACAGGGGGTTAGGCTATACGCAGTATTTT
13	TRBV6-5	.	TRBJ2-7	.	CASSYSQLYEQYF	TGTGCCAGCAGTTACAGCCAGCTCTACGAGCAGTACTTC
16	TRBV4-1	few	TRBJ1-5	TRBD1	CASSQEGTGGNQPQHF	TGCGCCAGCAGCCAAGAAGGGACAGGAGGGAATCAGCCCCAGCATTTT